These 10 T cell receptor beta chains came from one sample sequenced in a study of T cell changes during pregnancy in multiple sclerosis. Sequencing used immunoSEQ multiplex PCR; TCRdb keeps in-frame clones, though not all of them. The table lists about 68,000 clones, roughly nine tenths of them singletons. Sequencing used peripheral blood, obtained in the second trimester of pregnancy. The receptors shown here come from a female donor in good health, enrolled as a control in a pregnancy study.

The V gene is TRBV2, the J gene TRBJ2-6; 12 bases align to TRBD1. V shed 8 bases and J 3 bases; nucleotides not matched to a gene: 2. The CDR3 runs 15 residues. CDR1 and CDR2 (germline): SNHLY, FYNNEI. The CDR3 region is CASGTGGDGANVLTF. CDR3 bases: TGTGCCAGCGGGACAGGGGGCGATGGGGCCAACGTCCTGACTTTC. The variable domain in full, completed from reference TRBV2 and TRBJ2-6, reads EPEVTQTPSHQVTQMGQEVILRCVPISNHLYFYWYRQILGQKVEFLVSFYNNEISEKSEIFDDQFSVERPDGSNFTLKIRSTKLEDSAMYFCASGTGGDGANVLTFGAGSRLTVL.

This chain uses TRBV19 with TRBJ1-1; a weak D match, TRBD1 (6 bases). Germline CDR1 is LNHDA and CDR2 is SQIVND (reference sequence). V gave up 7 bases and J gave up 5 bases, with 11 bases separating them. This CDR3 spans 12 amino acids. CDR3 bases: TGTGCCAGTAAAGGGGGACGGACTGAAGCTTTCTTT. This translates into CASKGGRTEAFF.

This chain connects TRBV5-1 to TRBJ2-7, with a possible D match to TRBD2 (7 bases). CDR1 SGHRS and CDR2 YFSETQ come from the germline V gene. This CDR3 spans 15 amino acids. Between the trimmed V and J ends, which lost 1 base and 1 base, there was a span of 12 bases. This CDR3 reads CASSLSGTPSYEQYF. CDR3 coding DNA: TGCGCCAGCAGCTTGAGCGGGACACCTTCCTACGAGCAGTACTTC.

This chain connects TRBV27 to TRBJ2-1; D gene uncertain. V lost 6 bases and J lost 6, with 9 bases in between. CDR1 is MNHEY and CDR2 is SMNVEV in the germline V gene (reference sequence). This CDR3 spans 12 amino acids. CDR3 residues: CASRKNTNEQFF. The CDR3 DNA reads TGTGCCAGCAGAAAGAACACCAATGAGCAGTTCTTC.

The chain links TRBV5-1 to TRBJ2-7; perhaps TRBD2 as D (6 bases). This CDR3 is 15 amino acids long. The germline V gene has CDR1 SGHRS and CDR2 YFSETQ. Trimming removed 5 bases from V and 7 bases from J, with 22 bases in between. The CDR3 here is CASSLGTGLLYEQYF. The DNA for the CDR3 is TGCGCCAGCAGTCTGGGGACGGGACTCCTTTATGAGCAGTACTTC.

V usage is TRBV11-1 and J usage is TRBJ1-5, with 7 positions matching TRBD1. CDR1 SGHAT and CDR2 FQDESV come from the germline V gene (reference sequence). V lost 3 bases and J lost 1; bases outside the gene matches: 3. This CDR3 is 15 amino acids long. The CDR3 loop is CASSLGRGSNQPQHF. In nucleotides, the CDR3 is TGTGCCAGCAGCTTGGGCAGGGGGAGCAATCAGCCCCAGCATTTT.

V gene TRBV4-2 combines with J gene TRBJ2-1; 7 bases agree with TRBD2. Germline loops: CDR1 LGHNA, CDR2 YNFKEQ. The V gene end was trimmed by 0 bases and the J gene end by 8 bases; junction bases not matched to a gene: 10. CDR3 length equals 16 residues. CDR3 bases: TGTGCCAGCAGCCAAGAGGCGACTAGCATTAGCGATGAGCAGTTCTTC. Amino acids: CASSQEATSISDEQFF.

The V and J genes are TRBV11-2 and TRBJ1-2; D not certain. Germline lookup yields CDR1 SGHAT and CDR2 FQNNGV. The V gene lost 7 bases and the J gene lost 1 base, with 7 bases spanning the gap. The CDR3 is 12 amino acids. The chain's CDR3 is CASTEYNYGYTF. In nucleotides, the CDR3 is TGTGCCAGCACAGAATATAACTATGGCTACACCTTC.

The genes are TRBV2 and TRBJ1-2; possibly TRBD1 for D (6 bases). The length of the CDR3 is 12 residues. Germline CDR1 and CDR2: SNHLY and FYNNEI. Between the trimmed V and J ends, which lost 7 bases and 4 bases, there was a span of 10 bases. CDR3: CASIGQSYGYTF. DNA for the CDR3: TGTGCCAGCATCGGACAGTCCTATGGCTACACCTTC.

CDR3 in DNA: TGTGCCAGTAGTGTACAGGGAGCTGGAAACACCATATATTTT. Its translation is CASSVQGAGNTIYF. The chain employs TRBV19 and TRBJ1-3; weak D call: TRBD1 (6 bases). Trimming pared 5 bases from V and 2 bases from J, leaving 10 bases between. Germline V CDR1 and CDR2: LNHDA, SQIVND (reference sequence). The length of the CDR3 is 14 residues.